Listed below are T cell receptor beta chains from one sample, sequenced in a study of identical twins. MiXCR was run by TCRdb on the 5' RACE reads, yielding one entry per CDR3 protein. The sample yields 500,000 to 600,000 distinct CDR3 sequences, around 20% seen once. The same sample was also studied in work on T cells expressing NK-cell markers.

The sample was CD4+ T cells sorted from blood. These receptors were taken from a woman younger than 30 in good health. CDR3s include the opening cysteine and the closing phenylalanine or tryptophan. Each record gives: J gene, clone size, D gene, V gene, CDR3 protein, CDR3 DNA. A D gene is named only where the DNA matches it firmly. Expanded clones get a size class; other rows say once, few or many, or leave the size out.

TRBJ2-7 | few | TRBD2 | TRBV5-6 | CASSPEGSGRVYEQYF | TGTGCCAGCAGCCCCGAAGGGAGCGGGAGGGTCTACGAGCAGTACTTC
TRBJ2-6 | few | NA | TRBV6-1 | CASNERTPSSGANVLTF | TGTGCCAGCAATGAACGGACACCCAGCTCTGGGGCCAACGTCCTGACTTTC
TRBJ1-2 | NA | TRBD1 | TRBV30 | CAWRPGQGLGYTF | TGTGCCTGGAGACCGGGACAGGGTCTTGGCTACACCTTC
TRBJ1-6 | few | TRBD1 | TRBV9 | CASRRDSLSYNSPLHF | TGTGCCAGCCGACGGGACAGTCTCTCCTATAATTCACCCCTCCACTTT
TRBJ2-3 | NA | NA | TRBV7-2 | CASSLLATVKTDTQYF | TGTGCCAGCAGCTTACTAGCGACGGTTAAGACAGATACGCAGTATTTT
TRBJ1-5 | many | TRBD1 | TRBV20-1 | CSVVQGADLPQHF | TGCAGTGTAGTACAGGGGGCGGACCTACCCCAGCATTTT
TRBJ1-5 | NA | TRBD1 | TRBV18 | CASSPPGQYNQPQHF | TGTGCCAGCTCACCACCGGGACAGTACAATCAGCCCCAGCATTTT
TRBJ2-5 | many | TRBD2 | TRBV29-1 | CSVGGTSGRETQYF | TGCAGCGTGGGCGGTACTAGCGGTAGGGAGACCCAGTACTTC
TRBJ1-5 | NA | TRBD1 | TRBV2 | CASGTVSNQPQHF | TGTGCCAGCGGGACAGTTAGCAATCAGCCCCAGCATTTT
TRBJ2-3 | NA | TRBD1 | TRBV3-1 | CACSRSDRDTDTQYF | TGTGCCTGCAGCCGCTCGGACAGGGACACAGATACGCAGTATTTT
TRBJ2-7 | few | NA | TRBV19 | CASSIGGQFYEQYF | TGTGCCAGTAGTATAGGAGGACAGTTCTACGAGCAGTACTTC
TRBJ2-1 | few | NA | TRBV5-1 | CASSFRLTGEQFF | TGCGCCAGCAGCTTCCGACTGACGGGTGAGCAGTTCTTC
TRBJ2-7 | NA | NA | TRBV12-3/TRBV12-4 | CASRRGGRVYEQYF | TGTGCCAGCAGGCGAGGCGGCAGGGTTTACGAGCAGTACTTC
TRBJ2-7 | few | NA | TRBV10-3 | CAIRDSYEQYF | TGTGCCATCCGGGATTCCTACGAGCAGTACTTC
TRBJ2-1 | few | NA | TRBV12-3/TRBV12-4 | CASRKSREQFF | TGTGCCAGCCGCAAGTCTCGTGAGCAGTTCTTC
TRBJ2-1 | few | TRBD2 | TRBV7-2 | CASTPRRRGMGEQFF | TGTGCCAGCACTCCGAGGAGGCGGGGGATGGGTGAGCAGTTCTTC
TRBJ2-7 | NA | TRBD2 | TRBV2 | CASSEGEGYEQYF | TGTGCCAGCAGTGAAGGGGAGGGCTACGAGCAGTACTTC
TRBJ1-2 | NA | TRBD1 | TRBV6-1 | CASSLTGGHGYTF | TGTGCCAGCAGCCTGACAGGGGGCCATGGCTACACCTTC
TRBJ2-1 | NA | TRBD2 | TRBV10-1 | CASSRLAGDEQFF | TGCGCCAGCAGTAGACTAGCGGGAGATGAGCAGTTCTTC
TRBJ2-1 | NA | NA | TRBV7-2 | CASRGRRAGHNEQFF | TGTGCCAGCAGGGGTCGGAGGGCCGGCCACAATGAGCAGTTCTTC
TRBJ1-5 | NA | NA | TRBV4-2 | CASSQFGTLDQPQHF | TGTGCCAGCAGCCAATTCGGGACATTGGATCAGCCCCAGCATTTT
TRBJ2-3 | few | TRBD1 | TRBV20-1 | CSAPTGGKGDTQYF | TGCAGTGCCCCGACAGGGGGCAAGGGCGATACGCAGTATTTT